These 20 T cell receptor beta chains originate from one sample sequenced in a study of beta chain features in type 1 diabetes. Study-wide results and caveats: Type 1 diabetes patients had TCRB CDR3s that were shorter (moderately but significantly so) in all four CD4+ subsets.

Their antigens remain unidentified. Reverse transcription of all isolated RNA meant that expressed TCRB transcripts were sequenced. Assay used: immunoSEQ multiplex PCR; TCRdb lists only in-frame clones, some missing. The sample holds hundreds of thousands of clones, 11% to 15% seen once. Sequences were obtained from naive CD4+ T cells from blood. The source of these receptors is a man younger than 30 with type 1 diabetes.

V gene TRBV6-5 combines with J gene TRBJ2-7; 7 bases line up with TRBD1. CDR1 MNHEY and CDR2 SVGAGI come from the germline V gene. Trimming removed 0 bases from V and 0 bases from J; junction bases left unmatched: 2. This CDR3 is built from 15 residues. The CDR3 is CASSYSGQPSYEQYF. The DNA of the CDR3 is TGTGCCAGCAGTTACTCGGGACAGCCCTCCTACGAGCAGTACTTC.

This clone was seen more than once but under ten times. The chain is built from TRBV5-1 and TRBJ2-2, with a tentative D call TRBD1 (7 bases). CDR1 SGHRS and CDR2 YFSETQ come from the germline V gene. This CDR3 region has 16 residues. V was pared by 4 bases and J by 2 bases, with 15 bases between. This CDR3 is CASSPGGTINTGELFF. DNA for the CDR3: TGCGCCAGCAGCCCAGGGGGGACAATCAACACCGGGGAGCTGTTTTTT.

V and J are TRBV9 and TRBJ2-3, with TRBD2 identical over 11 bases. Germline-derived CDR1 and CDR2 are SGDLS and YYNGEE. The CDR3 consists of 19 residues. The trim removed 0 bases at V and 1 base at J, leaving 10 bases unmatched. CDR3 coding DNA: TGTGCCAGCAGCGTAGGCACTAGCGGGAGACGCGTCCGCACAGATACGCAGTATTTT. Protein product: CASSVGTSGRRVRTDTQYF.

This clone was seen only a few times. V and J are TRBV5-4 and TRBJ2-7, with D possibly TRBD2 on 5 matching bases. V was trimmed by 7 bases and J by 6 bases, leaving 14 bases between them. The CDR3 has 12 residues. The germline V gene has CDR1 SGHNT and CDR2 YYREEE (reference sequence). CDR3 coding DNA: TGTGCCAGCTCCGGACTGGTCGGCGAGCAGTACTTC. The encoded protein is CASSGLVGEQYF. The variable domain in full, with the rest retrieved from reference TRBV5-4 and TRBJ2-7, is ETGVTQSPTHLIKTRGQQVTLRCSSQSGHNTVSWYQQALGQGPQFIFQYYREEENGRGNFPPRFSGLQFPNYSSELNVNALELDDSALYLCASSGLVGEQYFGPGTRLTVT.

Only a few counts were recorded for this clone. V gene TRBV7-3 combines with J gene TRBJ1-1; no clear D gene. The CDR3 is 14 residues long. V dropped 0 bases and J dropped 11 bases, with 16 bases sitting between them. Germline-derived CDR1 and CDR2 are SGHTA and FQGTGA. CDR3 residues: CASSLTALAGTAFF. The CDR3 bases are TGTGCCAGCAGCTTAACCGCCCTGGCCGGTACGGCTTTCTTT.

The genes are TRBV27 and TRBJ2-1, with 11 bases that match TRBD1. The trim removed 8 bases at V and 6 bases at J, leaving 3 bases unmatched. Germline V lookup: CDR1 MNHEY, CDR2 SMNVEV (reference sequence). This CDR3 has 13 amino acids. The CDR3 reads CASRDRGSNEQFF. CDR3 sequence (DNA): TGTGCCAGCCGGGACAGGGGGAGCAATGAGCAGTTCTTC.

Here the CDR3 DNA reads TGTGCCAGCAGTTTGTCCCCGAAAACAGGGGCAAGCTACACCTTC. This encodes CASSLSPKTGASYTF. The rearrangement joins TRBV28 to TRBJ1-2; TRBD1 matches 7 bases. The CDR3 covers 15 residues. V trimming: 3 bases; J trimming: 9 bases; junction bases outside the gene matches: 13. CDR1 and CDR2 (germline): MDHEN, SYDVKM.

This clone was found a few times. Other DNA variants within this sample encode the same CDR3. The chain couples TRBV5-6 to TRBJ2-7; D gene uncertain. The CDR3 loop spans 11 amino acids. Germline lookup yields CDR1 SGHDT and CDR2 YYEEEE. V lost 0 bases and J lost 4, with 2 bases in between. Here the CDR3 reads CASSLEYEQYF. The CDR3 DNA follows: TGTGCCAGCAGCTTGGAGTACGAGCAGTACTTC.

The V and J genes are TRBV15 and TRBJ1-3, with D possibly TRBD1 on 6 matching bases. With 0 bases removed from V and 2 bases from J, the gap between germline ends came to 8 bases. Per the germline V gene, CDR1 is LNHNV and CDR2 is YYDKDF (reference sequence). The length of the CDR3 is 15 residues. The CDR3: CATSRDAGAGNTIYF. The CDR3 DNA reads TGTGCCACCAGCAGAGATGCAGGGGCTGGAAACACCATATATTTT.

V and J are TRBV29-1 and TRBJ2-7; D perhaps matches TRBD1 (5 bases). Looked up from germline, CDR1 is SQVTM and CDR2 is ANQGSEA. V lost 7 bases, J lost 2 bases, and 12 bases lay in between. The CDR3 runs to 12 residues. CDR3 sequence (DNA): TGCAGCGCGTCCGACAGTACCTACGAGCAGTACTTC. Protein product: CSASDSTYEQYF.

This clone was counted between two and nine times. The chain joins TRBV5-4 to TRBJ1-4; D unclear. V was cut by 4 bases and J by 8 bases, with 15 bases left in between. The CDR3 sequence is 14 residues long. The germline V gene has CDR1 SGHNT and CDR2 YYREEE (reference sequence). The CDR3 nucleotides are TGTGCCAGCAGCGACCCTGGAGTAAAGGAAAAACTGTTTTTT. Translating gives CASSDPGVKEKLFF.

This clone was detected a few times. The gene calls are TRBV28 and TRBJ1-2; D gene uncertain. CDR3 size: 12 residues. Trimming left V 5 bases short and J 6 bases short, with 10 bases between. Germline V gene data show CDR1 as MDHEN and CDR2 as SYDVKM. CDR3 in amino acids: CASSPGGNGYTF. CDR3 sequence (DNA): TGTGCCAGCAGTCCGGGAGGCAATGGCTACACCTTC.

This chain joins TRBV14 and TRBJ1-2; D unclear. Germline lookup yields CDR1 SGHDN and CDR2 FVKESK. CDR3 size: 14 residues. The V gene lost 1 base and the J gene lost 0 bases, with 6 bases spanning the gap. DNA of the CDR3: TGTGCCAGCAGCCAAGTTCCGGCTAACTATGGCTACACCTTC. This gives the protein CASSQVPANYGYTF. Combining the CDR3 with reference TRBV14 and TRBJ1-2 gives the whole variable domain EAGVTQFPSHSVIEKGQTVTLRCDPISGHDNLYWYRRVMGKEIKFLLHFVKESKQDESGMPNNRFLAERTGGTYSTLKVQPAELEDSGVYFCASSQVPANYGYTFGSGTRLTVV.

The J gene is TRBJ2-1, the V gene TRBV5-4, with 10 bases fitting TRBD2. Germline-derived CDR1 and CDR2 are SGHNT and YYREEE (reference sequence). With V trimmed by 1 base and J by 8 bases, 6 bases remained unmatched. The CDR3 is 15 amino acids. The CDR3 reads CASSLRLAGYDEQFF. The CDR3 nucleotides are TGTGCCAGCAGCTTGAGACTAGCGGGTTACGATGAGCAGTTCTTC.

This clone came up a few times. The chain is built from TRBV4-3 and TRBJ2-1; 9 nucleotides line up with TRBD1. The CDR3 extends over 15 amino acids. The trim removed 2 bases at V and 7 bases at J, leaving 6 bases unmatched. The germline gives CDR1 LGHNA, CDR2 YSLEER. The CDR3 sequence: CASSQPGQGWNEQFF. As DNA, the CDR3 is TGCGCCAGCAGCCAACCCGGACAGGGGTGGAATGAGCAGTTCTTC.

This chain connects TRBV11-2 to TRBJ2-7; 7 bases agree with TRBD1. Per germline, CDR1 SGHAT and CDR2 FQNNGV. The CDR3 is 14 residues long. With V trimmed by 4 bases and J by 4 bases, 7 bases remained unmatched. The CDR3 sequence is CASSWGTAEYEQYF. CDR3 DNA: TGTGCCAGCAGCTGGGGGACAGCAGAATACGAGCAGTACTTC.

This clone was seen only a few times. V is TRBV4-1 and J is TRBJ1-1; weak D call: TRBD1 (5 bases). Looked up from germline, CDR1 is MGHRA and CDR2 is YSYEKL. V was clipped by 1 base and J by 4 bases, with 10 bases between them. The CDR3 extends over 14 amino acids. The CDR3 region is CASSQVGAVTEAFF. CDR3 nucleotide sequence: TGCGCCAGCAGCCAAGTAGGGGCGGTCACTGAAGCTTTCTTT.

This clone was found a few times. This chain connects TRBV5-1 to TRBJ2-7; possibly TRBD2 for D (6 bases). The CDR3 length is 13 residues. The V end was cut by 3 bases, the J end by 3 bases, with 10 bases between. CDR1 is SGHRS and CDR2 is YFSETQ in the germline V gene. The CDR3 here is CASSSIGSYEQYF. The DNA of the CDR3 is TGCGCCAGCAGCTCGATCGGGAGCTACGAGCAGTACTTC.

The CDR3 region has the DNA TGTGCCAGCAGTACTAGTTCCCACGAGCAGTACTTC. Protein: CASSTSSHEQYF. The chain carries TRBV6-5 and TRBJ2-7; the D gene is possibly TRBD2 (5 bases). The CDR3 contains 12 residues. V gave up 5 bases and J gave up 5 bases, with 10 bases separating them. The germline V gene encodes CDR1 MNHEY and CDR2 SVGAGI.

In DNA form, the CDR3 reads TGTGCCAGCAGCTTAGGAGGGACAGGGGTTGGAATGACGCAGTATTTT. Protein product: CASSLGGTGVGMTQYF. This sequence joins TRBV7-2 and TRBJ2-3, with 10 bases matching TRBD1. Germline trimming cut 1 base from V and 9 bases from J; bases unmatched to any gene: 10. Germline assignment: CDR1 SGHTA and CDR2 FQGNSA. The CDR3 is made up of 16 amino acids.